This entry lists 8 T cell receptor beta chains sequenced from one sample in a study of response to subunit inactivated influenza vaccine. TCRdb ran MiXCR on the RT-PCR reads and lists one entry per CDR3 protein. The sample has roughly 150,000 distinct CDR3 sequences; under 13% are singletons. The input for sequencing was non-naive T cells sorted from PBMCs, taken around seven weeks after vaccination. The origin of the receptors is a man in his fifties who received an inactivated influenza vaccine.

This clonotype has a handful of counts. For the CDR3, the DNA is TGCAGTGCTAGAGATCCCAGGGCTAAAGCTTTCTTT. The encoded protein is CSARDPRAKAFF. This chain uses TRBV20-1 with TRBJ1-1; tentative D call: TRBD1 (5 bases). This CDR3 is built from 12 residues. Per germline, CDR1 DFQATT and CDR2 SNEGSKA (reference sequence). The V end was cut by 0 bases, the J end by 9 bases, with 11 bases between.

This clonotype was recorded many times. One end of the junction does not line up with germline, which may come from a read error. J is TRBJ2-2 and V is TRBV4-3; a possible D gene is TRBD1 (6 bases). The CDR3 sequence is 15 residues long. In germline, CDR1 is LGHNA, CDR2 YSLEER. The CDR3 DNA follows: TGCGCCAGCAGACAAGAGGGGGTTTCAACCGGGGAGCTGTTTTTT. It yields the protein CASRQEGVSTGELFF.

This clonotype was seen a handful of times. The CDR3 coding sequence is TGTGCCAGCAGTTCGGGCGGGAGTAGGACAGATACGCAGTATTTT. Its protein product is CASSSGGSRTDTQYF. The genes are TRBV28 and TRBJ2-3; 7 positions agree with TRBD2. V was clipped by 4 bases and J by 3 bases; unmatched bases: 7. The CDR3 sequence is 15 residues long. Germline V lookup: CDR1 MDHEN, CDR2 SYDVKM.

This clonotype was seen repeatedly, ten times or more. A junction boundary mismatches the germline segment, possibly from a read error. The rearrangement links TRBV7-2 to TRBJ1-4, with D hard to call. The CDR3 covers 13 residues. Germline values: CDR1 SGHTA, CDR2 FQGNSA. The CDR3 DNA reads as TGTGCCAGCAGCTTAGGAGGGAATGGAAAACTGTTTTTT. Residues: CASSLGGNGKLFF.

The CDR3 region is CASSPPGPSTQYF. DNA for the CDR3: TGTGCCAGCTCACCACCGGGCCCCAGTACGCAGTATTTT. The chain carries TRBV18 and TRBJ2-3; no clear D. V gave up 0 bases and J gave up 8 bases, with 9 bases separating them. Germline-derived CDR1 and CDR2 are KGHSH and LQKENI. The CDR3 extends over 13 amino acids.

V gene TRBV25-1 combines with J gene TRBJ2-7; weak D call: TRBD1 (6 bases). V was pared by 9 bases and J by 2 bases, with 20 bases between. The CDR3 spans 15 residues. The germline V gene encodes CDR1 MGHDK and CDR2 SYGVNS. The DNA for the CDR3 is TGTGCCAGTCGCGCTACCGACAGGTTTACCTACGAGCAGTACTTC. Translation gives CASRATDRFTYEQYF.

This clonotype was recorded many times. V gene TRBV7-2 combines with J gene TRBJ1-5, with D perhaps TRBD1 (5 bases). Germline V gene data show CDR1 as SGHTA and CDR2 as FQGNSA. V lost 6 bases, J lost 1 base, and 13 bases lay in between. The CDR3 runs to 15 residues. CDR3 sequence (DNA): TGTGCCAGCAGTACAGGCCTGGGGAGCAATCAGCCCCAGCATTTT. Protein: CASSTGLGSNQPQHF.

The sample holds a few counts of this clonotype. In DNA, the CDR3 is TGTGCCAGCAGCCCGACAGGGATGTATGAGCAGTTCTTC. Amino acids: CASSPTGMYEQFF. The V and J genes are TRBV7-6 and TRBJ2-1, with 7 bases matching TRBD1. This CDR3 comprises 13 residues. V trimming: 5 bases; J trimming: 8 bases; junction bases outside the gene matches: 6. Per the germline V gene, CDR1 is SGHVS and CDR2 is FNYEAQ.